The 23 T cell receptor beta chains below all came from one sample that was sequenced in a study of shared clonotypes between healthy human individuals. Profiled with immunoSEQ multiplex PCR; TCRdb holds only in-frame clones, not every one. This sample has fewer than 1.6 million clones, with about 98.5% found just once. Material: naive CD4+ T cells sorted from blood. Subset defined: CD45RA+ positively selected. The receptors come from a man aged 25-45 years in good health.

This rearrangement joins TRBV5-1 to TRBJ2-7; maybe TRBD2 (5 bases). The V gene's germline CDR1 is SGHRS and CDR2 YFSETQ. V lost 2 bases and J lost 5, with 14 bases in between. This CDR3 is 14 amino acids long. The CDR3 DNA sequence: TGCGCCAGCAGCTTTGTCCCGGACGGGGACGAGCAGTACTTC. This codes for CASSFVPDGDEQYF.

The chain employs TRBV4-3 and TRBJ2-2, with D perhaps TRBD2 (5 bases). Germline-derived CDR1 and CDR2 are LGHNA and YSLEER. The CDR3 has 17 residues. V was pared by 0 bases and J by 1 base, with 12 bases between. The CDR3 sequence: CASSQDFQDLNTGELFF. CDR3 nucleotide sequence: TGCGCCAGCAGCCAAGATTTTCAGGACTTGAACACCGGGGAGCTGTTTTTT.

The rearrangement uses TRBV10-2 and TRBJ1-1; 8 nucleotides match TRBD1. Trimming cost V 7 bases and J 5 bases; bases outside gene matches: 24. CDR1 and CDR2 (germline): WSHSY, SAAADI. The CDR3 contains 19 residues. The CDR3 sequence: CASNILRGRGLQGETEAFF. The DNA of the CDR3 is TGCGCCAGCAACATCCTCCGGGGCAGGGGGCTGCAGGGGGAGACTGAAGCTTTCTTT.

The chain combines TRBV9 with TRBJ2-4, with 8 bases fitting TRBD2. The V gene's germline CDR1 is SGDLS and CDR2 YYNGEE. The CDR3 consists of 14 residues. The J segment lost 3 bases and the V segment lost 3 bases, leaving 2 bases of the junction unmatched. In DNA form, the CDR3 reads TGTGCCAGCAGCGCGGGACTAGACAAAAACATTCAGTACTTC. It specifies CASSAGLDKNIQYF.

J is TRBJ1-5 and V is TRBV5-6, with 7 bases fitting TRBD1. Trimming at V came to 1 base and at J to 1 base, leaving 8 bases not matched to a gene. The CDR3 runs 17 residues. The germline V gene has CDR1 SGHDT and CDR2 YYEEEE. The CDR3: CASSLRTTGASNQPQHF. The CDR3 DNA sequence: TGTGCCAGCAGCTTGCGAACCACAGGGGCGAGCAATCAGCCCCAGCATTTT.

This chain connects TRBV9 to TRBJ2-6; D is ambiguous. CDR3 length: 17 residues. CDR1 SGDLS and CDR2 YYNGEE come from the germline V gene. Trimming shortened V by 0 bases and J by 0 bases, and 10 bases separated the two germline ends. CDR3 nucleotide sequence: TGTGCCAGCAGCGTAGAAGTCAGCGTCTCTGGGGCCAACGTCCTGACTTTC. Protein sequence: CASSVEVSVSGANVLTF. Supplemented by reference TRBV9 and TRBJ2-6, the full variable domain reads DSGVTQTPKHLITATGQRVTLRCSPRSGDLSVYWYQQSLDQGLQFLIQYYNGEERAKGNILERFSAQQFPDLHSELNLSSLELGDSALYFCASSVEVSVSGANVLTFGAGSRLTVL.

CDR3 sequence: CASSPGLGGMIYEQYF. As DNA, the CDR3 is TGTGCCAGCAGCCCGGGACTAGGGGGGATGATCTACGAGCAGTACTTC. The rearrangement links TRBV5-4 to TRBJ2-7; TRBD2 agrees at 8 bases. The CDR3 covers 16 residues. CDR1 SGHNT and CDR2 YYREEE come from the germline V gene (reference sequence). V shed 4 bases and J 3 bases; nucleotides not matched to a gene: 12.

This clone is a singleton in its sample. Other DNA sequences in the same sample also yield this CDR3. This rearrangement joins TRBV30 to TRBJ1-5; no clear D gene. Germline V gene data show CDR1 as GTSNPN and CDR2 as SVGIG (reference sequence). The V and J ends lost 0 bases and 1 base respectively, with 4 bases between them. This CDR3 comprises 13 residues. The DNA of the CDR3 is TGTGCCTGGAGTGTTAGCAGCAATCAGCCCCAGCATTTT. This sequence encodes CAWSVSSNQPQHF.

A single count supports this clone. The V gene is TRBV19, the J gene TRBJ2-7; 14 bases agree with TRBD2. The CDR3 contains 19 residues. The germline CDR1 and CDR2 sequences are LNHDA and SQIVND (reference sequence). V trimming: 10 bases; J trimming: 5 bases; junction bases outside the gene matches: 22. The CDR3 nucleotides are TGTGCCACCTTGATCCGGTGGACTAGCGGGAGGCGCCCCATCCACGAGCAGTACTTC. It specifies CATLIRWTSGRRPIHEQYF.

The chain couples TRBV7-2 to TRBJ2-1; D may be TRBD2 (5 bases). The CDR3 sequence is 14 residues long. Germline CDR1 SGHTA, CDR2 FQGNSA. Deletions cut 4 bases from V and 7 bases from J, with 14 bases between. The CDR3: CASSSSQEENEQFF. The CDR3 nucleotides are TGTGCCAGCAGCTCCTCCCAGGAGGAAAATGAGCAGTTCTTC.

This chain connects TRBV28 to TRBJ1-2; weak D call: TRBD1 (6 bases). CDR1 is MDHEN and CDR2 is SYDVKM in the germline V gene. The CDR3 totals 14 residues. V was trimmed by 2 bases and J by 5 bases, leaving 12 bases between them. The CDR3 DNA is TGTGCCAGCAGTTTAGAGGTCAGGGGATATGGCTACACCTTC. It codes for CASSLEVRGYGYTF.

The CDR3 coding sequence is TGTGCCAGTGGGACTATCCAGGGTTCCGGGGAGCTGTTTTTT. It encodes CASGTIQGSGELFF. The rearrangement uses TRBV19 and TRBJ2-2, with 7 bases that match TRBD2. Germline CDR1 LNHDA, CDR2 SQIVND (reference sequence). V was clipped by 8 bases and J by 6 bases; unmatched bases: 9. The CDR3 runs to 14 residues.

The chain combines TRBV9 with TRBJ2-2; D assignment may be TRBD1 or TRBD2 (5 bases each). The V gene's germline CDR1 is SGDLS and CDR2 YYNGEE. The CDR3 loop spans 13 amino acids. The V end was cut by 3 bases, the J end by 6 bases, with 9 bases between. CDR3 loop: CASSGWGSGELFF. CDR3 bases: TGTGCCAGCAGCGGATGGGGGTCCGGGGAGCTGTTTTTT.

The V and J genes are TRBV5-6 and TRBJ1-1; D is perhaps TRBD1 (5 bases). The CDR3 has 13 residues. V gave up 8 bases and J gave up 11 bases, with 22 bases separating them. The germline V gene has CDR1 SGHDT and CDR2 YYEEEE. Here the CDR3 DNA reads TGTGCCAGTTTTAGAGGGCAGGGTATGAAGGCTTTCTTT. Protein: CASFRGQGMKAFF.

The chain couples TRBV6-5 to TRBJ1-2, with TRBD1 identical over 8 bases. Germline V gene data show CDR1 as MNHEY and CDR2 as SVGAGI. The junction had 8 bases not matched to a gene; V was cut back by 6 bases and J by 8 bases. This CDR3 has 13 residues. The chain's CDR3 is CASSKTGTGGYTF. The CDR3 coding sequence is TGTGCCAGCAGCAAGACAGGGACAGGAGGCTACACCTTC.

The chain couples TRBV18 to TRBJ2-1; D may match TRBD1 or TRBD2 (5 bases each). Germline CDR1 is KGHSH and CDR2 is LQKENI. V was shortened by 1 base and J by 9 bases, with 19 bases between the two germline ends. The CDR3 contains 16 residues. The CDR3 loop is CASSPRGTTLGTEQFF. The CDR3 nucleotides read TGTGCCAGCTCACCACGAGGAACCACCCTCGGGACTGAGCAGTTCTTC.

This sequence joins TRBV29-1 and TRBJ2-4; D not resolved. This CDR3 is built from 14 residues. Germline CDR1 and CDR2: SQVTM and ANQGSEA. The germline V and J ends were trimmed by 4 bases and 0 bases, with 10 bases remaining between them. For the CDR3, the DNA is TGCAGCGTTGCCCTTCGGCTAGCCAAAAACATTCAGTACTTC. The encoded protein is CSVALRLAKNIQYF.

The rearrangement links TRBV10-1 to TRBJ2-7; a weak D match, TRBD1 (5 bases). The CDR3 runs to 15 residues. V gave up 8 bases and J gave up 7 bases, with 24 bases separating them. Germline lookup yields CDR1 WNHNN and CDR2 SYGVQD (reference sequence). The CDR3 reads CASSRLQAPQGEQYF. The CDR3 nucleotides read TGCGCCAGCTCTAGGCTGCAGGCCCCCCAGGGTGAGCAGTACTTC.

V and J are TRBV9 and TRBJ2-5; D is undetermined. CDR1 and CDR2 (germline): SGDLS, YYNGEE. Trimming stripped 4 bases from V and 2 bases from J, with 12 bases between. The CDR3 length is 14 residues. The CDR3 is CASSITTLQETQYF. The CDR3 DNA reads TGTGCCAGCAGCATCACGACTTTACAAGAGACCCAGTACTTC.

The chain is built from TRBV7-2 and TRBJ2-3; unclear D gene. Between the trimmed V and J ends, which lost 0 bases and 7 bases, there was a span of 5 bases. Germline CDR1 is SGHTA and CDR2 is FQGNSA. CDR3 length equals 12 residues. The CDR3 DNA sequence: TGTGCCAGCAGCTTAGCTAGTAATACGCAGTATTTT. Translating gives CASSLASNTQYF.

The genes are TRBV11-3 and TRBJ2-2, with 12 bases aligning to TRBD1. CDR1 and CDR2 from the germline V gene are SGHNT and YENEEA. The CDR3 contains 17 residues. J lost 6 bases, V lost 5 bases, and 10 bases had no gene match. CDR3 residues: CASSPNRDRGLSGELFF. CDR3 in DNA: TGTGCCAGCAGCCCGAACCGGGACAGGGGGCTTTCCGGGGAGCTGTTTTTT. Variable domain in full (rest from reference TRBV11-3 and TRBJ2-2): EAGVVQSPRYKIIEKKQPVAFWCNPISGHNTLYWYLQNLGQGPELLIRYENEEAVDDSQLPKDRFSAERLKGVDSTLKIQPAELGDSAVYLCASSPNRDRGLSGELFFGEGSRLTVL.

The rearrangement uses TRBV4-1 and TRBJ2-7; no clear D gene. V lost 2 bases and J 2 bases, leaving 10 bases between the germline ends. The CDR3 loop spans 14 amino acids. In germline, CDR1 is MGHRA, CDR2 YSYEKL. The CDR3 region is CASSQPGLTYEQYF. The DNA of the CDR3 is TGCGCCAGCAGCCAACCGGGTCTAACCTACGAGCAGTACTTC.

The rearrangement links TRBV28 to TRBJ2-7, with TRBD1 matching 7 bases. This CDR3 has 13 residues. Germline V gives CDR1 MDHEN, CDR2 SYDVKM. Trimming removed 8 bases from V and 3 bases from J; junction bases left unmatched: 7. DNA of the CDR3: TGTGCCAGCGGACAGGCGCTTTTCTACGAGCAGTACTTC. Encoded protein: CASGQALFYEQYF.